The rows below give T cell receptor beta chains drawn from one sample of a study of shared T cell receptors in the human thymus. This table comes from immunoSEQ multiplex PCR, and its TCRdb copy is limited to in-frame clones, with some not included. Among 550,000 to 800,000 clones listed, approximately 85% were seen once. The same data also contributed to another study, on human thymus T cells.

Material: thymocytes. These receptors were obtained from a girl less than two years old with a congenital heart defect. Each CDR3 is given with its conserved first and last residue. D genes are given only for firm matches. Size tells how often a clone was seen (once, few, many) or the class of an expanded clone, and some rows leave it out.

TRBJ1-2,TRBV6-1,NA,NA,TGTGCCAGCGATCGGAACAGTAACTATGGCTACACCTTC,CASDRNSNYGYTF
TRBJ2-1,TRBV9,few,TRBD2,TGTGCCAGCAGCGTCAGACCCTCAGCGGGGGGCCCAAGCTCCTACAATGAGCAGTTCTTC,CASSVRPSAGGPSSYNEQFF
TRBJ2-4,TRBV7-9,NA,TRBD1,TGTGCCAGCAGCCCTCAGGGGGCCCTTGTTCAGTACTTC,CASSPQGALVQYF
TRBJ2-1,TRBV5-1,NA,TRBD2,TGCGCCAGCAGCTCGGGACTAGCGGGGAACAATGAGCAGTTCTTC,CASSSGLAGNNEQFF
TRBJ1-2,TRBV5-6,NA,TRBD1,TGTGCCAGCAGCTTGAAGAGGGGGCGTCGAGGCTACACCTTC,CASSLKRGRRGYTF
TRBJ1-5,TRBV10-1,NA,TRBD1,TGCGCCAGCAGTGAGTTAGCCGGGACAGGGACCAATCAGCCCCAGCATTTT,CASSELAGTGTNQPQHF
TRBJ1-1,TRBV5-1,NA,NA,TGCGCCAGCAGACCCTCCGACAGTCCGAACACTGAAGCTTTCTTT,CASRPSDSPNTEAFF
TRBJ2-5,TRBV4-1,NA,NA,TGCGCCAGCAGCCTCCCATCGAGGGCCCCGTGGGCAAAGACCCAGTACTTC,CASSLPSRAPWAKTQYF
TRBJ2-7,TRBV5-1,NA,TRBD2,TGCGCCAGCAGCTTGGGGGACTACCTGTACGAGCAGTACTTC,CASSLGDYLYEQYF
TRBJ1-2,TRBV27,NA,TRBD1,TGTGCCAGCAGCCCTTTTGGGACAGATGGCTACACCTTC,CASSPFGTDGYTF
TRBJ1-1,TRBV27,few,NA,TGTGCCAGCAGTATGACAGTAGACACTGAAGCTTTCTTT,CASSMTVDTEAFF
TRBJ1-2,TRBV10-3,NA,NA,TGTGCCATCAGTGAGGGCAGGGCGGAGTATGGCTACACCTTC,CAISEGRAEYGYTF
TRBJ1-2,TRBV11-2,NA,NA,TGTGCCAGCAGCCCAAACTCCGCCCAGGGCTCAAACTATGGCTACACCTTC,CASSPNSAQGSNYGYTF
TRBJ1-5,TRBV19,once,NA,TGTGCCAGTAGTACCAAAAGGGCGGGTGCCCGTGTTAAGGGGGCCCAGCATTTT,CASSTKRAGARVKGAQHF
TRBJ1-5,TRBV5-6,NA,NA,TGTGCCAGCAGCCTATCGGGCGGGGGAAGCAATCAGCCCCAGCATTTT,CASSLSGGGSNQPQHF
TRBJ2-7,TRBV27,once,TRBD2,TGTGCCAGCAGTCTGATGGGGGGGTTGCAGTACTTC,CASSLMGGLQYF
TRBJ2-1,TRBV5-6,NA,TRBD1,TGTGCCAGCCGTCTGAAAGGGACAGGAAGATTTTGGTTCTTC,CASRLKGTGRFWFF
TRBJ1-2,TRBV4-1,NA,NA,TGCGCCAGCAGCCACGGTGGCTCCGTGGGAGGCGGCTACACCTTC,CASSHGGSVGGGYTF
TRBJ2-6,TRBV5-6,NA,NA,TGTGCCAGCAGCCATACGACCCGCAGGGGCTCTGGGGCCAACGTCCTGACTTTC,CASSHTTRRGSGANVLTF
TRBJ2-2,TRBV2,NA,NA,TGTGCCAGCACTGCGAGACAAAAGAACACCGGGGAGCTGTTTTTT,CASTARQKNTGELFF
TRBJ1-6,TRBV5-4,NA,NA,TGTGCCAGCAGCCTGCAGGGAATTGGGTCACCCCTCCACTTT,CASSLQGIGSPLHF
TRBJ2-2,TRBV4-3,NA,NA,TGCGCCAGCAGCCAAGAGAGGCGTACCGGGGAGCTGTTTTTT,CASSQERRTGELFF
TRBJ1-4,TRBV2,NA,NA,TGTGCCAGCAGCGCCAGGTCGATTAATGAAAAACTGTTTTTT,CASSARSINEKLFF